Each of the 15 T cell receptor beta chains below was sequenced from the same sample in a study of metastatic and nonmetastatic thyroid tumors. Ahead of thyroid surgery, no patient had received treatment of any kind. MiXCR reprocessed the PCR reads for TCRdb. The sample records tens of thousands of clones, roughly 15% being singletons. The sequencing input was blood. These receptors were collected from a male donor with papillary thyroid cancer or a benign thyroid nodule (not recorded which). Some clones in this sample may be carry-over from other donors' samples.

A remark on this clone: At one of its ends the junction is not consistent with the germline gene, which may arise from a read error. CDR3 bases: TGTGCCAGCAGTTTACGACATCTAGCGGGAGCTGGGGCCAACGTACTGACTTTC. This translates into CASSLRHLAGAGANVLTF. The chain recombines TRBV27 with TRBJ2-6; 10 bases align to TRBD2. The CDR3 runs 18 residues. Germline V CDR1 and CDR2: MNHEY, SMNVEV (reference sequence).

This clone was seen ten or more times. The chain recombines TRBV7-3 with TRBJ1-2, with D uncertain. The ends were cut back, 2 bases at V and 0 bases at J, with 10 bases in the middle. The CDR3 runs to 15 residues. Looked up from germline, CDR1 is SGHTA and CDR2 is FQGTGA. CDR3 amino acids: CASSLRYVTNYGYTF. The CDR3 DNA follows: TGTGCCAGCAGCTTACGTTACGTAACTAACTATGGCTACACCTTC.

This clone was detected many times. This chain uses TRBV27 with TRBJ2-1; a possible D gene is TRBD1 (6 bases). Trimming left V 6 bases short and J 0 bases short, with 15 bases between. CDR1 is MNHEY, CDR2 SMNVEV, per germline (reference sequence). This CDR3 contains 16 residues. The CDR3 DNA reads as TGTGCCAGCAGAACACGGGACACAAACTCCTACAATGAGCAGTTCTTC. As protein: CASRTRDTNSYNEQFF.

The J gene is TRBJ2-3, the V gene TRBV30; D unclear. Germline V gene lookup returns CDR1 GTSNPN and CDR2 SVGIG (reference sequence). V was shortened by 4 bases and J by 2 bases, with 16 bases between the two germline ends. The CDR3 totals 15 residues. CDR3 nucleotide sequence: TGTGCCTGGATTTTACAAGGGATCTACACAGATACGCAGTATTTT. Its translation is CAWILQGIYTDTQYF. Using reference TRBV30 and TRBJ2-3 for the parts outside the CDR3, the full variable domain is SQTIHQWPATLVQPVGSPLSLECTVEGTSNPNLYWYRQAAGRGLQLLFYSVGIGQISSEVPQNLSASRPQDRQFILSSKKLLLSDSGFYLCAWILQGIYTDTQYFGPGTRLTVL.

The chain joins TRBV4-1 to TRBJ1-1, with 7 bases fitting TRBD1. CDR3 length: 13 amino acids. Losses at the gene ends were 0 bases for V and 11 bases for J; bases not matched to a gene: 6. Per germline, CDR1 MGHRA and CDR2 YSYEKL. The CDR3 loop is CASSQDTRGRAFF. Written as DNA, the CDR3 is TGCGCCAGCAGCCAAGATACTAGGGGGCGGGCTTTCTTT.

In this sample, this clone turned up many times. The rearrangement joins TRBV11-2 to TRBJ2-1; TRBD1 might be the D (6 bases). The length of the CDR3 is 14 residues. In germline, CDR1 is SGHAT, CDR2 FQNNGV. The V end lost 5 bases, the J end lost 5 bases, and 13 bases lay between the germline ends. CDR3 coding DNA: TGTGCCAGCAGCGAAAGACAGGCTCACAATGAGCAGTTCTTC. It specifies CASSERQAHNEQFF.

The sample holds many counts of this clone. The genes are TRBV6-1 and TRBJ2-2, with TRBD1 identical over 9 bases. Looked up from germline, CDR1 is MNHNS and CDR2 is SASEGT. The CDR3 has 16 residues. The junction had 11 bases not matched to a gene; V was cut back by 6 bases and J by 6 bases. The CDR3 coding sequence is TGTGCCAGCAGCCGCCGAATAACAGGGGGCCCCGGGGAGCTGTTTTTT. Protein sequence: CASSRRITGGPGELFF.

On this clone: A much larger clone lies one base from this, so it may be a read error. The CDR3 sequence: CASTAPGDRFADTQYF. The CDR3 coding sequence is TGTGCCAGCACAGCTCCCGGGGACCGGTTCGCGGATACGCAGTATTTT. V is TRBV28 and J is TRBJ2-3, with D perhaps assigned TRBD1 or TRBD2 (5 bases each). Germline CDR1 MDHEN, CDR2 SYDVKM. V lost 7 bases, J lost 6 bases, and 23 bases lay in between. The CDR3 length is 16 residues.

Details on this clone: At one end the junction does not follow the germline gene, possibly because of a read error. This chain uses TRBV28 with TRBJ1-2, with D possibly being TRBD1 (6 bases). Germline V gene data show CDR1 as MDHEN and CDR2 as SYDVKM. The CDR3 is made up of 16 amino acids. In DNA form, the CDR3 reads TGTGCCAGCAGCCCCAAGGGGGGGCGCCCTAACTATGTCTACACCTTC. It translates to CASSPKGGRPNYVYTF.

This clone has at least ten counts. The chain links TRBV9 to TRBJ1-4; TRBD1 aligns across 9 bases. J gave up 5 bases and V 0 bases, and 2 bases lay outside the gene matches. Germline V gene sequence: CDR1 SGDLS, CDR2 YYNGEE. There are 15 residues in the CDR3. The DNA of the CDR3 is TGTGCCAGCAGCGTAGAGGGGACAGGGAATGAAAAACTGTTTTTT. This translates into CASSVEGTGNEKLFF.

This clone was picked up many times. This sequence joins TRBV6-2 or TRBV6-3 and TRBJ1-1, with D uncertain. This CDR3 has 16 amino acids. Germline CDR1 is MNHEY and CDR2 is SVGEGT. The germline V and J ends were trimmed by 5 bases and 5 bases, with 21 bases remaining between them. Here the CDR3 DNA reads TGTGCCAGCAGTCCCGAAGTCGGGAGAAGTTGGACTGAAGCTTTCTTT. This translates into CASSPEVGRSWTEAFF.

This clone was counted ten times or more. This chain joins TRBV27 and TRBJ1-2; TRBD1 agrees at 10 bases. Germline CDR1 is MNHEY and CDR2 is SMNVEV (reference sequence). The CDR3 length is 14 residues. With 7 bases clipped from V and 7 bases from J, the junction kept 9 bases outside the gene matches. The CDR3 coding sequence is TGTGCCAGCAAAAATGACAGGGGGCTTAGTGGCTACACCTTC. Encoded protein: CASKNDRGLSGYTF.

This clone was detected a few times. A much more abundant neighbour one base away suggests this may be a read error. The CDR3 loop reads CGSGLETHYF. CDR3 coding DNA: TGTGGCAGCGGGTTAGAGACCCACTACTTC. This chain joins TRBV2 and TRBJ2-5, with a possible D match to TRBD2 (6 bases). The germline V gene has CDR1 SNHLY and CDR2 FYNNEI. The CDR3 contains 10 residues.

This clone showed up just a few times. This sequence may be a read error, since a much larger clone differs from it by one base. The CDR3 here is CASSVVPASEINEGAFF. The CDR3 nucleotides are TGTGCCAGCAGCGTAGTTCCAGCTTCCGAGATAAACGAGGGTGCTTTCTTT. V gene TRBV9 combines with J gene TRBJ1-1; no definite D call. Germline CDR1 is SGDLS and CDR2 is YYNGEE. V was trimmed by 0 bases and J by 11 bases, leaving 26 bases between them. The CDR3 runs to 17 residues. Looking up the rest from reference TRBV9 and TRBJ1-1 gives the full variable domain: DSGVTQTPKHLITATGQRVTLRCSPRSGDLSVYWYQQSLDQGLQFLIQYYNGEERAKGNILERFSAQQFPDLHSELNLSSLELGDSALYFCASSVVPASEINEGAFFGQGTRLTVV.

The chain is built from TRBV6-1 and TRBJ2-5; 7 bases line up with TRBD2. Germline CDR1 and CDR2: MNHNS and SASEGT. The CDR3 runs 16 residues. V shed 8 bases, J shed 1 base, and the junction held 13 bases outside the gene matches. The DNA of the CDR3 is TGTGCCAGCGCACGGTCCCTAGCGGAGCCCCAAGAGACCCAGTACTTC. Translating gives CASARSLAEPQETQYF.